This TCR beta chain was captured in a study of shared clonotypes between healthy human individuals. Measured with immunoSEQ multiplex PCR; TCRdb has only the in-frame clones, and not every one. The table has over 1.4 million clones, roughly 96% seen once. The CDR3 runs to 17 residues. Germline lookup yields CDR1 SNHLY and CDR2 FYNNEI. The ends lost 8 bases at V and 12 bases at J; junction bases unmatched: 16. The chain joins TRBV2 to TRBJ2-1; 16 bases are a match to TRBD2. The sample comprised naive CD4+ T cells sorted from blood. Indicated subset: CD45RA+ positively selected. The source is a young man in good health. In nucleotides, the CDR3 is TGTGCCAGCGGGGGACTAGCGGGAGGGCCAGGCCCCAAGGGGCAGTTCTTC. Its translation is CASGGLAGGPGPKGQFF.